Below are 19 T cell receptor beta chains sequenced from a single sample in a study of shared clonotypes between healthy human individuals. Generated by immunoSEQ multiplex PCR, the TCRdb table keeps only in-frame clones and is missing some. The sample records some 2.3 million clones, over 85% being singletons. Sequences were obtained from naive CD4+ T cells from PBMCs. Specified subset: CD45RA+ positively selected. The source of these receptors is a man aged 18 to 30 in good health. Some clones in this sample may be carry-over from other donors' samples.

A remark on this clone: Other DNA variants within this sample encode the same CDR3. This sequence joins TRBV2 and TRBJ1-2; D call uncertain. V lost 1 base and J 8 bases, leaving 8 bases between the germline ends. This CDR3 is built from 12 residues. Germline CDR1 SNHLY, CDR2 FYNNEI. The chain's CDR3 is CASSEGGRGYTF. CDR3 sequence (DNA): TGTGCCAGCAGTGAAGGAGGTCGCGGCTACACCTTC.

This chain links TRBV5-1 with TRBJ2-7; possibly TRBD1 for D (5 bases). CDR3 length equals 15 residues. Trimming stripped 4 bases from V and 3 bases from J, with 17 bases between. Germline loops: CDR1 SGHRS, CDR2 YFSETQ. CDR3 region: CASSRDRIEIYEQYF. The CDR3 DNA reads as TGCGCCAGCAGCCGTGACAGAATCGAAATCTACGAGCAGTACTTC. The whole variable domain, remainder taken from reference TRBV5-1 and TRBJ2-7, is KAGVTQTPRYLIKTRGQQVTLSCSPISGHRSVSWYQQTPGQGLQFLFEYFSETQRNKGNFPGRFSGRQFSNSRSEMNVSTLELGDSALYLCASSRDRIEIYEQYFGPGTRLTVT.

This clone was seen only a few times. This chain links TRBV30 with TRBJ1-5; 7 bases are a match to TRBD1. The ends lost 3 bases at V and 5 bases at J; junction bases unmatched: 4. This CDR3 region has 13 residues. CDR1 and CDR2 from the germline V gene are GTSNPN and SVGIG (reference sequence). CDR3 amino acids: CAWRNRGDQPQHF. The CDR3 DNA reads TGTGCCTGGAGAAACAGGGGAGATCAGCCCCAGCATTTT.

A single count supports this clone. The chain recombines TRBV9 with TRBJ2-5; no clear D gene. This CDR3 is 12 amino acids long. The germline V gene encodes CDR1 SGDLS and CDR2 YYNGEE. Trimming pared 7 bases from V and 4 bases from J, leaving 11 bases between. The CDR3 spells CASSSASETQYF. CDR3 bases: TGTGCCAGCTCCTCTGCATCAGAGACCCAGTACTTC.

The rearrangement links TRBV9 to TRBJ2-7; 8 bases agree with TRBD2. V shed 4 bases and J 6 bases; nucleotides not matched to a gene: 12. Germline lookup yields CDR1 SGDLS and CDR2 YYNGEE. This CDR3 is 15 amino acids long. CDR3: CASSSQREFILEQYF. The CDR3 bases are TGTGCCAGCAGCTCGCAGCGGGAGTTTATTCTCGAGCAGTACTTC.

This chain uses TRBV21-1 with TRBJ2-7; TRBD2 was called by the table and not checked on the DNA. TRBV21-1 is a listed pseudogene. CDR3 length: 14 residues. The CDR3 protein is CANPSGRSSYEQYF. The CDR3 region has the DNA TGTGCCAACCCCTCGGGGAGGAGCTCCTACGAGCAGTACTTC.

CDR3 protein: CASSIGAQETQYF. The CDR3 DNA reads as TGTGCCAGTAGTATTGGTGCTCAAGAGACCCAGTACTTC. This chain links TRBV19 with TRBJ2-5; D is ambiguous. The CDR3 length is 13 residues. From germline, CDR1 is LNHDA and CDR2 SQIVND (reference sequence). V lost 3 bases and J lost 2, with 7 bases in between.

Comments on this clone: Other nucleotide sequences from this sample produce the same CDR3. The rearrangement joins TRBV5-6 to TRBJ2-5; no reliable D call. This CDR3 comprises 12 residues. Trimming cost V 1 base and J 4 bases, with 5 bases left between them. In germline, CDR1 is SGHDT, CDR2 YYEEEE. CDR3 DNA sequence: TGTGCCAGCAGCTTGTCGGGAGAGACCCAGTACTTC. This translates into CASSLSGETQYF.

A word on this clone: This same CDR3 is encoded by further DNA sequences in the sample. The chain is built from TRBV5-1 and TRBJ1-1; D unresolved. The CDR3 runs to 12 residues. Germline-derived CDR1 and CDR2 are SGHRS and YFSETQ. Trimming left V 3 bases short and J 1 base short, with 4 bases between. The CDR3 region is CASSSENTEAFF. Here the CDR3 DNA reads TGCGCCAGCAGCTCGGAGAACACTGAAGCTTTCTTT.

The genes are TRBV6-5 and TRBJ2-3; 8 bases agree with TRBD1. The CDR3 extends over 13 amino acids. Germline CDR1 is MNHEY and CDR2 is SVGAGI. V trimming: 7 bases; J trimming: 2 bases; junction bases outside the gene matches: 2. Here the CDR3 reads CASNQGATDTQYF. For the CDR3, the DNA is TGTGCCAGCAACCAGGGGGCCACAGATACGCAGTATTTT.

V usage is TRBV6-4 and J usage is TRBJ1-2, with a weak D call TRBD1 (5 bases). V lost 5 bases and J 4 bases, leaving 17 bases between the germline ends. Germline assignment: CDR1 MRHNA and CDR2 SNTAGT. CDR3 length: 15 residues. The CDR3 DNA reads as TGTGCCAGCAGTCCCATCGGGGCAGTAGGCTATGGCTACACCTTC. Translated: CASSPIGAVGYGYTF.

About this clone: Other DNA sequences from this sample encode an identical CDR3 as well. V and J are TRBV7-9 and TRBJ2-2; D not certain. The CDR3 length is 15 residues. Germline CDR1 is SEHNR and CDR2 is FQNEAQ (reference sequence). Deletions cut 2 bases from V and 1 base from J, with 8 bases between. CDR3 DNA sequence: TGTGCCAGCAGCTTATTGTTAGGGAACACCGGGGAGCTGTTTTTT. This codes for CASSLLLGNTGELFF.

J is TRBJ2-7 and V is TRBV29-1, with D possibly being TRBD2 (6 bases). Germline V gives CDR1 SQVTM, CDR2 ANQGSEA. The CDR3 loop spans 13 amino acids. V lost 3 bases to trimming and J lost 2 bases, with 11 bases between them. The CDR3 DNA follows: TGCAGCGTTGATGGCGGAGGGACCTACGAGCAGTACTTC. Protein sequence: CSVDGGGTYEQYF.

V gene TRBV4-2 combines with J gene TRBJ1-3; a possible D gene is TRBD1 (5 bases). V shed 0 bases and J shed 1 base, with 13 bases lying between them. This CDR3 has 17 residues. CDR1 and CDR2 (germline): LGHNA, YNFKEQ. The CDR3 loop reads CASSQDYIGASGNTIYF. The CDR3, as DNA: TGTGCCAGCAGCCAAGATTATATAGGGGCGTCTGGAAACACCATATATTTT.

In the case of this clone: The same CDR3 also results from other DNA sequences found in this sample. The chain carries TRBV5-1 and TRBJ2-3; TRBD2 matches at 9 bases. Germline-derived CDR1 and CDR2 are SGHRS and YFSETQ. The V segment lost 0 bases and the J segment 4 bases; nucleotides outside the gene matches: 6. CDR3 size: 16 residues. The CDR3 reads CASSLEGGRAADTQYF. CDR3 DNA: TGCGCCAGCAGCTTGGAAGGCGGGAGGGCCGCAGATACGCAGTATTTT.

This clone was observed a handful of times. The chain carries TRBV6-6 and TRBJ1-2; TRBD1 agrees at 8 bases. V was pared by 6 bases and J by 3 bases, with 6 bases of the junction left unmatched. The germline CDR1 and CDR2 sequences are MNHNY and SVGAGI (reference sequence). The CDR3 sequence is 14 residues long. In DNA, the CDR3 is TGTGCCAGCAGAACCGGGACAGGATACTATGGCTACACCTTC. It yields the protein CASRTGTGYYGYTF.

The J gene is TRBJ1-5, the V gene TRBV28; 9 positions match TRBD1. Germline V CDR1 and CDR2: MDHEN, SYDVKM. V shed 6 bases, J shed 5 bases, and the junction held 8 bases outside the gene matches. The CDR3 totals 15 residues. The CDR3 region is CASSQGQGGYQPQHF. Written as DNA, the CDR3 is TGTGCCAGCAGCCAGGGACAGGGCGGATATCAGCCCCAGCATTTT. The full variable domain, completed using reference TRBV28 and TRBJ1-5, is DVKVTQSSRYLVKRTGEKVFLECVQDMDHENMFWYRQDPGLGLRLIYFSYDVKMKEKGDIPEGYSVSREKKERFSLILESASTNQTSMYLCASSQGQGGYQPQHFGDGTRLSIL.

The chain has TRBV5-1 and TRBJ1-2; D possibly corresponds to TRBD1 (5 bases). In germline, CDR1 is SGHRS, CDR2 YFSETQ. V was trimmed by 1 base and J by 11 bases, leaving 15 bases between them. This CDR3 has 13 residues. The CDR3 here is CASSLRAGYSYTF. The CDR3 DNA is TGCGCCAGCAGCTTGAGGGCAGGGTATAGTTACACCTTC. Full variable domain (missing parts from reference TRBV5-1 and TRBJ1-2): KAGVTQTPRYLIKTRGQQVTLSCSPISGHRSVSWYQQTPGQGLQFLFEYFSETQRNKGNFPGRFSGRQFSNSRSEMNVSTLELGDSALYLCASSLRAGYSYTFGSGTRLTVV.

The chain combines TRBV28 with TRBJ2-5; the match to TRBD2 covers 8 bases. The V segment lost 3 bases and the J segment 1 base; nucleotides outside the gene matches: 13. Germline V CDR1 and CDR2: MDHEN, SYDVKM. The length of the CDR3 is 18 residues. The CDR3 coding sequence is TGTGCCAGCAGTTTTGAGTGGGAGCGGGAGAGACGCCAAGAGACCCAGTACTTC. Translation gives CASSFEWERERRQETQYF.